The TCR beta chain under discussion was sequenced for a study of beta chain features in type 1 diabetes. CD45RO/CCR7/CD25/CD127/CD95/CD27 separated CD4+ naive, central memory, regulatory and stem cell-like memory cells by sorting. Investigators reverse transcribed all isolated RNA, so they sequenced expressed TCRB transcripts. Here immunoSEQ multiplex PCR was the method, and the copy in TCRdb shows in-frame clones only, minus some. This sample has 900,000 or so clones; roughly a sixth occur once, and the top ten carry 0.02% to 0.03%. On this clone itself: Its matching antigen is unknown.

The V end was cut by 7 bases, the J end by 7 bases, with 22 bases between. This CDR3 has 15 amino acids. Germline-derived CDR1 and CDR2 are SNHLY and FYNNEI. Study findings and constraints: Comparison showed that naive, central memory and Treg TCRB repertoires appeared more similar among patients than among healthy donors.

The chain links TRBV2 to TRBJ2-5; D is uncertain. The TCR comes from a woman aged 18-35 years in good health. The sequenced material came from naive CD4+ T cells from blood. CDR3 sequence: CASIDFVPGLRTQYF. DNA of the CDR3: TGTGCCAGCATAGACTTTGTGCCCGGGCTGCGGACCCAGTACTTC.